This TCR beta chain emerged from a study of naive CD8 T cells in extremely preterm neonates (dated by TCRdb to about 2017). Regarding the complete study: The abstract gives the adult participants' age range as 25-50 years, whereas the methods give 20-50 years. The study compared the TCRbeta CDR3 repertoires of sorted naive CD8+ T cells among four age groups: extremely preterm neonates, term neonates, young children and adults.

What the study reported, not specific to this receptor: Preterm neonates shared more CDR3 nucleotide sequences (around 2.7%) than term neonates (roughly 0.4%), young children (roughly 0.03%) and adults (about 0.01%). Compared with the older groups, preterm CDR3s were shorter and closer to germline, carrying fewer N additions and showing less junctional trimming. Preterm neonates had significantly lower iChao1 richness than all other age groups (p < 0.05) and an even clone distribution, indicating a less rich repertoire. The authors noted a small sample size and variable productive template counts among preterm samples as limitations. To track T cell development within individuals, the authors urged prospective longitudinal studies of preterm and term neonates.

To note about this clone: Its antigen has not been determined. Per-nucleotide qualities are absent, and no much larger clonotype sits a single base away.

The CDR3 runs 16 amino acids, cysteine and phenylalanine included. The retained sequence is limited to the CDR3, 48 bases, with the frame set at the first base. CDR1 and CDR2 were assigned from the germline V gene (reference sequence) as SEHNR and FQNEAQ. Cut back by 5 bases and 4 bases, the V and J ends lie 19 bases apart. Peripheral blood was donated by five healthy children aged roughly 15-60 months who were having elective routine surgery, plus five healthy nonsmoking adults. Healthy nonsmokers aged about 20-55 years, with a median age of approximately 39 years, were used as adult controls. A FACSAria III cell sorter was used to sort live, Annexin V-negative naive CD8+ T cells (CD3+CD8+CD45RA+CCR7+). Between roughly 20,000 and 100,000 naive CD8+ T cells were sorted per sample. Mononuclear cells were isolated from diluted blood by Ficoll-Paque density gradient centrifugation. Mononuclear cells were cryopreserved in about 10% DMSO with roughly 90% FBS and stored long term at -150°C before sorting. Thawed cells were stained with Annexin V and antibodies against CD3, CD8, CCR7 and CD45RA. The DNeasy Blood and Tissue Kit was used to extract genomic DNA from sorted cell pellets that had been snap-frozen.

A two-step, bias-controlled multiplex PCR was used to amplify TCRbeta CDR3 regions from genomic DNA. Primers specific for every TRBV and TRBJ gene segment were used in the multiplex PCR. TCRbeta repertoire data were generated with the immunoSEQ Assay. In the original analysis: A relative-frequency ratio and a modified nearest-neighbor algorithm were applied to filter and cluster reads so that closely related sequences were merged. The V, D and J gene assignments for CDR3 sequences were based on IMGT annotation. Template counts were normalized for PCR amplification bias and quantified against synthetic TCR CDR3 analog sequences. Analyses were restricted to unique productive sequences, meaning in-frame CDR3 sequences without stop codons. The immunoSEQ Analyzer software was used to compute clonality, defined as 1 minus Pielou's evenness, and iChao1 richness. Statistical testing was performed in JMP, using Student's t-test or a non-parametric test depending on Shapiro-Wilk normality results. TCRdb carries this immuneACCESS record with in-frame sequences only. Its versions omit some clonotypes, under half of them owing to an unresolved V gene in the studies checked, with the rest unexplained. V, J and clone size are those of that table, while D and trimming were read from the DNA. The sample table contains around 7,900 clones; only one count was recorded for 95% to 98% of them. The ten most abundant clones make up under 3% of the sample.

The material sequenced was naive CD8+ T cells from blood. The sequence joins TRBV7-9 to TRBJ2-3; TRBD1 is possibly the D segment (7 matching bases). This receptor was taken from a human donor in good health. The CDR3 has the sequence CASSPRQGWRADTQYF. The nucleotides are TGTGCCAGCAGCCCCCGACAGGGTTGGAGGGCAGATACGCAGTATTTT.